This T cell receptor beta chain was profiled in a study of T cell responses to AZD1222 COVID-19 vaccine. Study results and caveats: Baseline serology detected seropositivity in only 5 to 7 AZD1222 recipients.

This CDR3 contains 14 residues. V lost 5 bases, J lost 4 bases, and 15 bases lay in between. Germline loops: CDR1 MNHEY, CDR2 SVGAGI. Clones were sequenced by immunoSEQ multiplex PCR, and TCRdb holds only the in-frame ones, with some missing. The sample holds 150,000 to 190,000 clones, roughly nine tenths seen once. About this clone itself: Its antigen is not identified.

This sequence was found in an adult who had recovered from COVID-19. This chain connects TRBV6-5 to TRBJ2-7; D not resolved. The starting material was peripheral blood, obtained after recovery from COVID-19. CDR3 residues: CASSQIGGVYEQYF. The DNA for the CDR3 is TGTGCCAGCAGTCAGATTGGTGGAGTTTACGAGCAGTACTTC.